This T cell receptor (beta chain) is from a study of blood T cell repertoires in COVID-19. The length of the CDR3 is 14 residues. From germline, CDR1 is MNHEY and CDR2 SMNVEV (reference sequence). The V and J ends lost 6 bases and 5 bases, in that order; junction bases with no gene match: 9. Recovered Cohort 3 donors showed two negative PCRs, clearance, or symptom resolution. Sequencing used immunoSEQ multiplex PCR; TCRdb keeps in-frame clones, though not all of them. The table lists some 390,000 clones, approximately 90% of them singletons. The receptor's source is a man younger than 45 who had recovered from COVID-19. Specimen: PBMCs or T cells enriched from blood (not recorded which). V is TRBV27 and J is TRBJ2-5; TRBD2 agrees at 7 bases. The CDR3 region is CASRSSGIGETQYF. In DNA form, the CDR3 reads TGTGCCAGCAGATCGAGCGGGATTGGGGAGACCCAGTACTTC.